Presented here are 18 T cell receptor beta chains from one specimen sequenced in a study of human T cells and chemical hapten exposure. TCRdb recomputed calls from the RACE reads with MiXCR, one row per CDR3 protein. The data hold some 42,000 distinct CDR3 sequences, with 8% to 9% observed a single time. The time point here: patch test 2, 6 weeks after DPC sensitization. The treatment denotes: therapeutic diphenylcyclopropenone sensitization with weekly scalp DPC. The sequenced sample was whole blood, obtained in connection with sensitization to the hapten diphenylcyclopropenone (DPC). The receptors stem from a woman between 40 and 55 years old with alopecia areata. Some clones in this sample may be carry-over from other donors' samples.

This clonotype was counted ten times or more. The J gene is TRBJ2-5, the V gene TRBV18, with D unclear. The CDR3 loop spans 11 amino acids. Per germline, CDR1 KGHSH and CDR2 LQKENI. With 2 bases removed from V and 5 bases from J, the gap between germline ends came to 3 bases. CDR3 region: CASSPSETQYF. CDR3 DNA: TGTGCCAGCTCACCATCGGAGACCCAGTACTTC. The full variable domain, completed using reference TRBV18 and TRBJ2-5, is NAGVMQNPRHLVRRRGQEARLRCSPMKGHSHVYWYRQLPEEGLKFMVYLQKENIIDESGMPKERFSAEFPKEGPSILRIQQVVRGDSAAYFCASSPSETQYFGPGTRLLVL.

This clonotype was observed a handful of times. V is TRBV2 and J is TRBJ1-1; D not certain. The length of the CDR3 is 12 residues. Germline CDR1 and CDR2: SNHLY and FYNNEI. Trimming took off 6 bases at V and 3 bases at J, with 8 bases between the two ends. The CDR3 region is CASRVRYTEAFF. The DNA for the CDR3 is TGTGCCAGCAGGGTCAGGTACACTGAAGCTTTCTTT.

As for this clonotype: This may be a read error: a much more frequent sequence differs by one nucleotide. V usage is TRBV7-7 and J usage is TRBJ2-7, with D perhaps matching TRBD1 (5 bases). Germline V gene data show CDR1 as SSHAT and CDR2 as FNYEAQ (reference sequence). V gave up 2 bases and J gave up 4 bases, with 9 bases separating them. The CDR3 is made up of 13 amino acids. CDR3 sequence: CASSLQQEYEQYF. The CDR3 nucleotides are TGTGCCAGCAGCTTACAACAGGAGTACGAGCAGTACTTC.

The genes are TRBV4-3 and TRBJ1-5; D call uncertain. The germline V and J ends were trimmed by 0 bases and 7 bases, with 10 bases remaining between them. Germline lookup yields CDR1 LGHNA and CDR2 YSLEER. This CDR3 spans 14 amino acids. This chain's CDR3 is CASSQDAGFQPQHF. CDR3 nucleotide sequence: TGCGCCAGCAGCCAAGACGCGGGTTTCCAGCCCCAGCATTTT.

This clonotype was counted at least ten times. The genes are TRBV27 and TRBJ1-2; 7 bases are a match to TRBD1. The germline V gene has CDR1 MNHEY and CDR2 SMNVEV (reference sequence). The CDR3 runs to 13 residues. V shed 5 bases, J shed 7 bases, and the junction held 7 bases outside the gene matches. For the CDR3, the DNA is TGTGCCAGCAGTGTACAGGGGTTGGTTGGCTACACCTTC. Protein: CASSVQGLVGYTF.

This clonotype was recorded many times. This chain joins TRBV30 and TRBJ1-5; D unresolved. Trimming removed 1 base at V and 0 bases at J, with 10 bases between. The germline V gene has CDR1 GTSNPN and CDR2 SVGIG (reference sequence). This CDR3 contains 15 residues. In DNA form, the CDR3 reads TGTGCCTGGAGTGGTGGCGGAATTAGCAATCAGCCCCAGCATTTT. This sequence encodes CAWSGGGISNQPQHF.

This clonotype has ten or more counts. The chain is built from TRBV3-1 and TRBJ2-1; no definite D call. The germline V gene encodes CDR1 LGHDT and CDR2 YNNKEL (reference sequence). This CDR3 is built from 16 residues. V gave up 5 bases and J gave up 8 bases, with 22 bases separating them. Here the CDR3 reads CASSKELASWGHEQFF. The CDR3 region has the DNA TGTGCCAGCAGCAAGGAATTGGCTAGTTGGGGTCATGAGCAGTTCTTC.

This clonotype was detected many times. The chain recombines TRBV11-2 with TRBJ1-2; D is undetermined. The CDR3 spans 15 residues. The germline CDR1 and CDR2 sequences are SGHAT and FQNNGV. The V end was cut by 1 base, the J end by 0 bases, with 9 bases between. The CDR3 here is CASSLGPGSNYGYTF. The CDR3 DNA sequence: TGTGCCAGCAGCTTAGGTCCAGGATCTAACTATGGCTACACCTTC.

This clonotype occurred many times. The J gene is TRBJ2-7, the V gene TRBV6-1; D unresolved. The CDR3 is 11 residues long. Germline V gene sequence: CDR1 MNHNS, CDR2 SASEGT. V shed 9 bases and J shed 6 bases, with 12 bases lying between them. The CDR3 reads CASHWVGEQYF. The CDR3 nucleotides read TGTGCCAGTCATTGGGTGGGCGAGCAGTACTTC.

This clonotype has at least ten counts. The V call is TRBV20-1, the J call TRBJ2-3, with 8 nucleotides matching TRBD1. The CDR3 runs 14 residues. The V and J ends lost 4 bases and 0 bases, in that order; junction bases with no gene match: 3. The germline CDR1 and CDR2 sequences are DFQATT and SNEGSKA (reference sequence). The CDR3 here is CSAKDRVSTDTQYF. As DNA, the CDR3 is TGCAGTGCTAAGGACAGGGTTAGCACAGATACGCAGTATTTT.

This clonotype has just a few counts. V gene TRBV24-1 combines with J gene TRBJ1-1; no definite D call. From germline, CDR1 is KGHDR and CDR2 SFDVKD. V shed 4 bases and J shed 1 base, with 6 bases lying between them. The CDR3 totals 13 residues. CDR3 sequence (DNA): TGTGCCACCAGTGAGGGCGGGAACACTGAAGCTTTCTTT. This gives the protein CATSEGGNTEAFF.

The V and J genes are TRBV28 and TRBJ1-2; 10 bases agree with TRBD1. Looked up from germline, CDR1 is MDHEN and CDR2 is SYDVKM. V trimming: 6 bases; J trimming: 8 bases; junction bases outside the gene matches: 6. The CDR3 sequence is 13 residues long. CDR3 coding DNA: TGTGCCAGCAGGGGGGACAGGGGCCGCGGCTACACCTTC. It codes for CASRGDRGRGYTF.

This clonotype appeared a single time. CDR3 sequence: CSARGLPGGPTYEQYF. The CDR3 DNA reads TGCAGTGCTAGGGGACTACCGGGAGGACCAACCTACGAGCAGTACTTC. The V and J genes are TRBV20-1 and TRBJ2-7; 7 bases align to TRBD2. V shed 3 bases and J 2 bases; nucleotides not matched to a gene: 13. Germline lookup yields CDR1 DFQATT and CDR2 SNEGSKA (reference sequence). The CDR3 runs 16 residues.

This clonotype was seen a few times. The chain employs TRBV7-9 and TRBJ1-1; D remains ambiguous. The germline CDR1 and CDR2 sequences are SEHNR and FQNEAQ (reference sequence). The CDR3 has 13 residues. V was pared by 4 bases and J by 4 bases, with 10 bases between. As DNA, the CDR3 is TGTGCCAGCAGCTCTCTTTCGGGCACTGAAGCTTTCTTT. Translation gives CASSSLSGTEAFF. The entire variable domain, with the rest obtained from reference TRBV7-9 and TRBJ1-1, is as follows: DTGVSQNPRHKITKRGQNVTFRCDPISEHNRLYWYRQTLGQGPEFLTYFQNEAQLEKSRLLSDRFSAERPKGSFSTLEIQRTEQGDSAMYLCASSSLSGTEAFFGQGTRLTVV.

At least ten counts were recorded for this clonotype. The J gene is TRBJ1-3, the V gene TRBV30; D remains unclear. Per the germline V gene, CDR1 is GTSNPN and CDR2 is SVGIG (reference sequence). V was trimmed by 2 bases and J by 0 bases, leaving 8 bases between them. This CDR3 has 14 amino acids. The CDR3: CAWSHPGSGNTIYF. CDR3 coding DNA: TGTGCCTGGAGTCACCCGGGCTCTGGAAACACCATATATTTT.

This clonotype was picked up many times. The J gene is TRBJ2-3, the V gene TRBV11-1; 7 bases line up with TRBD1. J gave up 6 bases and V 5 bases, and 11 bases lay outside the gene matches. The CDR3 is 15 amino acids. CDR1 is SGHAT and CDR2 is FQDESV in the germline V gene (reference sequence). The CDR3 spells CASSENTGEWDTQYF. The CDR3 bases are TGTGCCAGCAGCGAGAACACAGGGGAGTGGGATACGCAGTATTTT.

At least ten counts were recorded for this clonotype. V gene TRBV7-8 combines with J gene TRBJ1-5; weak D call: TRBD1 (5 bases). This CDR3 is 13 amino acids long. V was cut by 0 bases and J by 6 bases, with 6 bases left in between. Per the germline V gene, CDR1 is SGHVS and CDR2 is FQNEAQ. The CDR3, as DNA: TGTGCCAGCAGCTTAGCGGGACCTCAGCCCCAGCATTTT. Translated: CASSLAGPQPQHF.

The sample holds many counts of this clonotype. The V gene is TRBV7-3, the J gene TRBJ2-3; the match to TRBD2 covers 9 bases. The CDR3 has 15 residues. J was trimmed by 5 bases and V by 5 bases; bases with no gene match: 8. CDR1 SGHTA and CDR2 FQGTGA come from the germline V gene. The CDR3 DNA reads TGTGCCAGCAGCGGCGGGACTAGCCGAGGAGATACGCAGTATTTT. Translation: CASSGGTSRGDTQYF. Supplemented by reference TRBV7-3 and TRBJ2-3, the full variable domain reads GAGVSQTPSNKVTEKGKYVELRCDPISGHTALYWYRQSLGQGPEFLIYFQGTGAADDSGLPNDRFFAVRPEGSVSTLKIQRTERGDSAVYLCASSGGTSRGDTQYFGPGTRLTVL.